The source of this T cell receptor (beta chain) is a study of regulatory T cells in long-lasting Graves disease. At the level of the study: More than 5 years of antithyroid drugs with positive TSH receptor antibodies defined persistent Graves' disease. Regarding the study as a whole: Newly diagnosed Graves' patients exceeded persistent ones in TCR diversity. The small sample size may have reduced accuracy.

HTBI primers from iRepertoire and Arm-PCR of CDR3 regions yielded the TCR beta libraries. Using its own MiXCR run on the multiplex PCR reads, TCRdb lists one record per CDR3 protein. The profile shows 700,000 or so distinct CDR3 sequences, around 30% of them singletons. The CDR3 runs 12 residues. Germline V CDR1 and CDR2: SQVTM, ANQGSEA. Trimming shortened V by 6 bases and J by 5 bases, and 13 bases separated the two germline ends. Indicated time point: persistent/refractory GD, antithyroid drugs over 5 years with positive TRAb. Generation of the TCR library employed RNA extracted from PBMCs. Investigators report Graves' disease was diagnosed under American Thyroid Association guidelines. A word on this clonotype: The target antigen is unknown.

The chain links TRBV29-1 to TRBJ1-2, with D unclear. The sequenced sample was peripheral blood mononuclear cells (PBMCs), obtained when the disease was refractory, from a patient treated with antithyroid drugs. The clonotype was recovered from a female donor with Graves disease. CDR3 sequence reads: CSVGGLEYGYTF. DNA for the CDR3: TGCAGCGTGGGAGGGCTCGAGTATGGCTACACCTTC.